One sample yielded the 15 T cell receptor beta chains listed below, sequenced in a study of response to subunit inactivated influenza vaccine. TCRdb re-called the RT-PCR reads through MiXCR, storing one row per CDR3 protein. The repertoire holds about 780,000 distinct CDR3 sequences, with about 18% as singletons. Specimen: PBMCs from blood, collected roughly 5 days after vaccination. These receptors all stem from a man aged 50 to 60 who received an inactivated influenza vaccine.

The chain employs TRBV7-2 and TRBJ1-4; no definite D call. V shed 4 bases and J shed 6 bases, with 6 bases lying between them. The germline CDR1 and CDR2 sequences are SGHTA and FQGNSA. CDR3 length: 12 amino acids. CDR3 sequence (DNA): TGTGCCAGCAGCTCCCAGGATGAAAAACTGTTTTTT. Protein product: CASSSQDEKLFF.

V usage is TRBV12-3 or TRBV12-4 and J usage is TRBJ1-1; maybe TRBD1 (6 bases). The CDR3 extends over 20 amino acids. Trimming shortened V by 3 bases and J by 3 bases, and 29 bases separated the two germline ends. CDR3 region: CASSFGDWGRTLVEDTEAFF. CDR3 DNA sequence: TGTGCCAGCAGTTTCGGGGATTGGGGGCGGACCTTAGTGGAGGACACTGAAGCTTTCTTT.

The table lists this clonotype with a count of one. The rearrangement uses TRBV24-1 and TRBJ2-2; 8 bases fit TRBD1. The CDR3 spans 15 residues. Trimming at V came to 9 bases and at J to 6 bases, leaving 11 bases not matched to a gene. The germline CDR1 and CDR2 sequences are KGHDR and SFDVKD. Here the CDR3 reads CATALGQGASGELFF. As DNA, the CDR3 is TGTGCCACCGCCCTTGGGCAGGGGGCGTCCGGGGAGCTGTTTTTT.

This clonotype came up a few times. The chain carries TRBV7-9 and TRBJ2-7; 8 bases line up with TRBD1. Losses at the gene ends were 4 bases for V and 4 bases for J; bases not matched to a gene: 9. This CDR3 is 15 amino acids long. The germline gives CDR1 SEHNR, CDR2 FQNEAQ (reference sequence). The CDR3 sequence is CASSSFQGAKYEQYF. The CDR3 region has the DNA TGTGCCAGCAGCTCATTCCAGGGGGCCAAGTACGAGCAGTACTTC.

The genes are TRBV9 and TRBJ2-7, with TRBD1 matching 7 bases. The V and J ends lost 0 bases and 2 bases, in that order; junction bases with no gene match: 5. Germline assignment: CDR1 SGDLS and CDR2 YYNGEE. The CDR3 extends over 15 amino acids. The CDR3 is CASSVASQGAYEQYF. The CDR3, as DNA: TGTGCCAGCAGCGTAGCTTCTCAGGGGGCCTACGAGCAGTACTTC.

This clonotype occurred once. V and J are TRBV30 and TRBJ2-1, with D tentatively TRBD1 (5 bases). V was cut by 4 bases and J by 3 bases, with 13 bases left in between. The V gene's germline CDR1 is GTSNPN and CDR2 SVGIG (reference sequence). The CDR3 contains 14 residues. DNA for the CDR3: TGTGCCTGGAACGGGCAGGGCCACTACAATGAGCAGTTCTTC. It specifies CAWNGQGHYNEQFF. Based on the CDR3 plus reference TRBV30 and TRBJ2-1, the full variable domain is SQTIHQWPATLVQPVGSPLSLECTVEGTSNPNLYWYRQAAGRGLQLLFYSVGIGQISSEVPQNLSASRPQDRQFILSSKKLLLSDSGFYLCAWNGQGHYNEQFFGPGTRLTVL.

This clonotype turned up a few times. The chain links TRBV7-8 to TRBJ2-1; TRBD2 agrees at 9 bases. CDR1 and CDR2 (germline): SGHVS, FQNEAQ. The CDR3 consists of 17 residues. Trimming at V came to 2 bases and at J to 4 bases, leaving 9 bases not matched to a gene. The CDR3 nucleotides read TGTGCCAGCAGCTTATTGGCGGGGGGGACACGATACAATGAGCAGTTCTTC. It translates to CASSLLAGGTRYNEQFF.

This clonotype appeared a few times. The CDR3 loop reads CASRGDGNEQYF. The CDR3 DNA sequence: TGTGCCAGCAGGGGGGATGGGAACGAGCAGTACTTC. This chain joins TRBV28 and TRBJ2-7, with D possibly being TRBD1 or TRBD2 (5 bases each). Trimming pared 6 bases from V and 5 bases from J, leaving 11 bases between. Germline CDR1 MDHEN, CDR2 SYDVKM. There are 12 residues in the CDR3.

The chain is built from TRBV7-9 and TRBJ1-4, with D hard to call. V was cut by 2 bases and J by 10 bases, with 8 bases left in between. The CDR3 length is 12 residues. Per germline, CDR1 SEHNR and CDR2 FQNEAQ (reference sequence). The CDR3 DNA reads TGTGCCAGCAGCTTATCAATGGCAAAACTGTTTTTT. Amino acids: CASSLSMAKLFF.

This clonotype showed up just once. The CDR3 region has the DNA TGCAGTGCTAATGGGGGGCGCGGGCATTCACCCCTCCACTTT. Its protein product is CSANGGRGHSPLHF. The rearrangement links TRBV20-1 to TRBJ1-6, with TRBD1 as a possible D gene (6 bases). Germline V gene data show CDR1 as DFQATT and CDR2 as SNEGSKA (reference sequence). Trimming shortened V by 4 bases and J by 8 bases, and 15 bases separated the two germline ends. The CDR3 totals 14 residues.

The V gene is TRBV29-1, the J gene TRBJ2-1, with 7 bases identical to TRBD2. V was pared by 4 bases and J by 3 bases, with 3 bases of the junction left unmatched. The CDR3 is 13 amino acids. Looked up from germline, CDR1 is SQVTM and CDR2 is ANQGSEA. The CDR3 coding sequence is TGCAGCGTTGGGGGGGGATTCTACAATGAGCAGTTCTTC. Protein product: CSVGGGFYNEQFF.

The rearrangement links TRBV5-1 to TRBJ2-1; D possibly corresponds to TRBD2 (6 bases). The CDR3 covers 15 residues. Germline V gene lookup returns CDR1 SGHRS and CDR2 YFSETQ. Trimming stripped 5 bases from V and 0 bases from J, with 12 bases between. CDR3 loop: CASSKVGGSYNEQFF. The CDR3 DNA follows: TGCGCCAGCAGTAAGGTGGGGGGCTCCTACAATGAGCAGTTCTTC.

This chain connects TRBV3-1 to TRBJ2-1, with TRBD2 identical over 8 bases. V was clipped by 4 bases and J by 6 bases; unmatched bases: 11. The length of the CDR3 is 16 residues. CDR1 is LGHDT and CDR2 is YNNKEL in the germline V gene (reference sequence). The CDR3 sequence: CASSRTGTSNPNEQFF. The CDR3 DNA reads TGTGCCAGCAGCCGTACCGGGACTAGTAACCCCAATGAGCAGTTCTTC.

This clonotype occurred a few times. The chain recombines TRBV6-2 or TRBV6-3 with TRBJ1-1; the D is unclear. This CDR3 spans 12 amino acids. V gave up 4 bases and J gave up 8 bases, with 11 bases separating them. CDR1 and CDR2 from the germline V gene are MNHEY and SVGEGT. This chain's CDR3 is CASSLWSSEAFF. The CDR3, as DNA: TGTGCCAGCAGTTTGTGGAGTTCCGAAGCTTTCTTT.

This clonotype occurred many times. The chain is built from TRBV27 and TRBJ2-7, with D hard to call. Trimming cost V 11 bases and J 11 bases, with 10 bases left between them. CDR1 is MNHEY and CDR2 is SMNVEV in the germline V gene (reference sequence). The CDR3 spans 8 residues. The CDR3, as DNA: TGTGCCCCCTGGGTGGAGTACTTC. It is translated as CAPWVEYF.